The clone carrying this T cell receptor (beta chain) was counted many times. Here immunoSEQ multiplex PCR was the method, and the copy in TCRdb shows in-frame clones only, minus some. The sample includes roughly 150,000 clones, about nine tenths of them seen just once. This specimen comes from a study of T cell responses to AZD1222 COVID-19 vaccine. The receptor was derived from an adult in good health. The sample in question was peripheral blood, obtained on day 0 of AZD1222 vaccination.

CDR3 nucleotides: TGCGCCAGCAGCCATTCCGAGGGTCGCTACGAGCAGTACTTC. Translated, it gives CASSHSEGRYEQYF. The genes are TRBV4-1 and TRBJ2-7; possible D gene TRBD2, 5 bases. The CDR3 consists of 14 residues. V gave up 3 bases and J gave up 3 bases, with 12 bases separating them. CDR1 and CDR2 (germline): MGHRA, YSYEKL.